One sample yielded the 25 T cell receptor beta chains listed below, sequenced in a study of human T cells and chemical hapten exposure. From the RACE reads, TCRdb called clonotypes with MiXCR, one entry per CDR3 protein. Among tens of thousands of distinct CDR3 sequences listed, 9% to 12% were seen once. As for time point: patch test 1, 2 weeks after DPC sensitization. This sample's treatment: therapeutic diphenylcyclopropenone sensitization with weekly scalp DPC. The input for sequencing was whole blood, taken in connection with sensitization to the hapten diphenylcyclopropenone (DPC). Receptor source: a woman aged 50 to 65 with alopecia areata. Some clones in this sample may be carry-over from other donors' samples.

The chain employs TRBV9 and TRBJ1-4; D is unclear. The CDR3 contains 12 residues. Trimming stripped 3 bases from V and 8 bases from J, with 8 bases between. Germline V gene lookup returns CDR1 SGDLS and CDR2 YYNGEE. CDR3: CASSGTNEKLFF. Written as DNA, the CDR3 is TGTGCCAGCAGCGGTACGAACGAAAAACTGTTTTTT.

On this clonotype: At one end, the junction sequence differs from germline, possibly due to a read error. This chain uses TRBV7-2 with TRBJ2-1; 9 bases fit TRBD2. Per the germline V gene, CDR1 is SGHTA and CDR2 is FQGNSA. This CDR3 spans 15 amino acids. Here the CDR3 DNA reads TGTGCCAGCAACATCGGGGGCGGGAGGGCCGTTGAGCAGTTTTTC. Protein: CASNIGGGRAVEQFF.

The genes are TRBV12-3 or TRBV12-4 and TRBJ2-7; 9 nucleotides align to TRBD1. V shed 6 bases and J 4 bases; nucleotides not matched to a gene: 10. The CDR3 extends over 15 amino acids. CDR3 sequence (DNA): TGTGCCAGCAGATTCTCCGGGACAGGGTCGTACGAGCAGTACTTC. Translated, it gives CASRFSGTGSYEQYF.

This clonotype was recorded a few times. The chain has TRBV28 and TRBJ2-7, with a tentative D call TRBD1 (6 bases). Germline assignment: CDR1 MDHEN and CDR2 SYDVKM. V lost 6 bases, J lost 5 bases, and 17 bases lay in between. The CDR3 contains 14 residues. Here the CDR3 DNA reads TGTGCCAGCAGACCCGACAGGCCGAGCCACGAGCAGTACTTC. Encoded protein: CASRPDRPSHEQYF.

The rearrangement joins TRBV7-3 to TRBJ2-7, with TRBD1 identical over 8 bases. The CDR3 spans 15 residues. Germline loops: CDR1 SGHTA, CDR2 FQGTGA. V trimming: 2 bases; J trimming: 6 bases; junction bases outside the gene matches: 9. The CDR3 sequence is CASSLAGGRISEQYF. The CDR3 DNA reads as TGTGCCAGCAGCTTAGCAGGGGGCCGAATCTCCGAGCAGTACTTC.

This clonotype has just a few counts. V is TRBV7-9 and J is TRBJ2-4, with TRBD1 matching 7 bases. The J segment lost 6 bases and the V segment lost 3 bases, leaving 2 bases of the junction unmatched. The CDR3 totals 13 residues. Germline CDR1 is SEHNR and CDR2 is FQNEAQ (reference sequence). This CDR3 is CASSLSGGNIQYF. The DNA for the CDR3 is TGTGCCAGCAGCTTGTCAGGGGGAAACATTCAGTACTTC.

This clonotype appeared a few times. The genes are TRBV7-2 and TRBJ2-6, with 7 bases aligning to TRBD1. J was trimmed by 0 bases and V by 5 bases; bases with no gene match: 16. CDR3 size: 20 residues. Germline V lookup: CDR1 SGHTA, CDR2 FQGNSA. The CDR3 here is CASSPEGVWDSYSGANVLTF. CDR3 DNA: TGTGCCAGCAGCCCCGAAGGAGTGTGGGACAGCTACTCTGGGGCCAACGTCCTGACTTTC.

The chain employs TRBV6-5 and TRBJ1-4; unclear D gene. The CDR3 extends over 15 amino acids. V dropped 2 bases and J dropped 1 base, with 8 bases sitting between them. CDR1 is MNHEY and CDR2 is SVGAGI in the germline V gene. CDR3 amino acids: CASSYGGETNEKLFF. CDR3 bases: TGTGCCAGCAGTTACGGAGGAGAAACTAATGAAAAACTGTTTTTT.

This clonotype was seen more than once but under ten times. The genes are TRBV7-2 and TRBJ2-1; tentatively, D is TRBD2 (6 bases). In germline, CDR1 is SGHTA, CDR2 FQGNSA. V dropped 5 bases and J dropped 0 bases, with 14 bases sitting between them. The CDR3 is 16 amino acids. The CDR3 nucleotides read TGTGCCAGCAGCGCCGGGACTCTAATCTCCTACAATGAGCAGTTCTTC. Amino acid sequence: CASSAGTLISYNEQFF. The variable domain in full, with the rest retrieved from reference TRBV7-2 and TRBJ2-1, is GAGVSQSPSNKVTEKGKDVELRCDPISGHTALYWYRQSLGQGLEFLIYFQGNSAPDKSGLPSDRFSAERTGGSVSTLTIQRTQQEDSAVYLCASSAGTLISYNEQFFGPGTRLTVL.

V usage is TRBV28 and J usage is TRBJ2-3; tentatively, D is TRBD1 (5 bases). From germline, CDR1 is MDHEN and CDR2 SYDVKM. The CDR3 has 14 residues. V was shortened by 6 bases and J by 1 base, with 11 bases between the two germline ends. The CDR3 DNA reads TGTGCCAGCAGAGGACACACAGGCACAGATACGCAGTATTTT. This translates into CASRGHTGTDTQYF.

This clonotype was seen a handful of times. The chain joins TRBV2 to TRBJ1-4, with no clear D. Germline-derived CDR1 and CDR2 are SNHLY and FYNNEI. V was cut by 4 bases and J by 13 bases, with 10 bases left in between. The CDR3 loop spans 11 amino acids. The CDR3 spells CASSVTTGLFF. Written as DNA, the CDR3 is TGTGCCAGCAGTGTAACGACGGGACTGTTTTTT.

This clonotype was observed many times. The rearrangement uses TRBV6-5 and TRBJ1-1, with D maybe TRBD1 (6 bases). Germline CDR1 MNHEY, CDR2 SVGAGI. The length of the CDR3 is 13 residues. Between the trimmed V and J ends, which lost 0 bases and 4 bases, there was a span of 6 bases. CDR3 DNA sequence: TGTGCCAGCAGTTACTCAGGGGGCACTGAAGCTTTCTTT. Protein: CASSYSGGTEAFF.

V gene TRBV5-1 combines with J gene TRBJ2-1; 7 nucleotides line up with TRBD2. CDR3 size: 16 residues. Germline CDR1 reads SGHRS; CDR2 reads YFSETQ. V trimming: 0 bases; J trimming: 7 bases; junction bases outside the gene matches: 10. The CDR3 region has the DNA TGCGCCAGCAGCTTGGGTCGGGGAGGGCCAGGAAATGAGCAGTTCTTC. Amino acids: CASSLGRGGPGNEQFF.

This clonotype was counted ten times or more. J is TRBJ2-7 and V is TRBV20-1; a possible D gene is TRBD2 (6 bases). Trimming shortened V by 8 bases and J by 1 base, and 15 bases separated the two germline ends. Germline values: CDR1 DFQATT, CDR2 SNEGSKA (reference sequence). The CDR3 is 13 amino acids. CDR3 residues: CSKAGGVSYEQYF. In DNA, the CDR3 is TGCAGTAAAGCAGGAGGGGTATCCTACGAGCAGTACTTC.

This chain's CDR3 is CASSPPSEKTQYF. CDR3 DNA: TGTGCCAGCAGTCCCCCTAGTGAGAAGACCCAGTACTTC. This chain links TRBV2 with TRBJ2-5; D is unclear. The germline V gene encodes CDR1 SNHLY and CDR2 FYNNEI. With 5 bases removed from V and 6 bases from J, the gap between germline ends came to 13 bases. The CDR3 is 13 residues long.

This clonotype has just a few counts. CDR3 nucleotides: TGCAGCGTTTCCGGGGCTGGCGGGGAGCAGTACTTC. Its translation is CSVSGAGGEQYF. The gene calls are TRBV29-1 and TRBJ2-7; D is perhaps TRBD1 or TRBD2 (5 bases each). This CDR3 spans 12 amino acids. The V and J ends lost 5 bases and 7 bases respectively, with 15 bases between them. Germline values: CDR1 SQVTM, CDR2 ANQGSEA.

This chain links TRBV28 with TRBJ2-4, with a possible D match to TRBD2 (6 bases). V lost 7 bases and J 8 bases, leaving 18 bases between the germline ends. The CDR3 is made up of 14 amino acids. Germline CDR1 reads MDHEN; CDR2 reads SYDVKM. CDR3 nucleotides: TGTGCCAGCACCAGGCGGGGCAGGGTACACATTCAGTACTTC. This gives the protein CASTRRGRVHIQYF.

This clonotype has at least ten counts. The genes are TRBV7-9 and TRBJ1-1, with 7 positions matching TRBD1. CDR1 SEHNR and CDR2 FQNEAQ come from the germline V gene (reference sequence). The CDR3 runs to 16 residues. V was pared by 1 base and J by 1 base, with 6 bases of the junction left unmatched. The CDR3 is CASSLGGTARNTEAFF. CDR3 in DNA: TGTGCCAGCAGCTTAGGGGGGACAGCGAGGAACACTGAAGCTTTCTTT.

This clonotype was counted at least ten times. The chain couples TRBV11-3 to TRBJ1-6, with D possibly being TRBD1 (5 bases). The V and J ends lost 1 base and 7 bases respectively, with 5 bases between them. The CDR3 is 13 amino acids. Looked up from germline, CDR1 is SGHNT and CDR2 is YENEEA. Here the CDR3 reads CASSLGGNSPLHF. The CDR3 coding sequence is TGTGCCAGCAGCTTAGGGGGGAATTCACCCCTCCACTTT.

This clonotype was counted only a few times. The chain joins TRBV12-3 or TRBV12-4 to TRBJ2-6; D uncertain. V was trimmed by 10 bases and J by 0 bases, leaving 10 bases between them. The CDR3 length is 14 residues. CDR3 bases: TGTGCCACCGGACCGGCCTCTGGGGCCAACGTCCTGACTTTC. Translation: CATGPASGANVLTF.

This clonotype was recorded at least ten times. The chain joins TRBV7-2 to TRBJ2-7; 7 bases fit TRBD1. This CDR3 spans 15 amino acids. The germline V gene has CDR1 SGHTA and CDR2 FQGNSA. The J segment lost 7 bases and the V segment lost 4 bases, leaving 13 bases of the junction unmatched. CDR3 in DNA: TGTGCCAGCAGCTGGGCCCCAACAGGGGTAGAAGAGCAGTACTTC. It translates to CASSWAPTGVEEQYF.

The sample holds a few counts of this clonotype. The rearrangement links TRBV9 to TRBJ2-5; 7 bases map to TRBD2. The CDR3 spans 14 residues. Germline CDR1 and CDR2: SGDLS and YYNGEE. V lost 0 bases, J lost 1 base, and 0 bases stayed unmatched. DNA of the CDR3: TGTGCCAGCAGCGTAGGACTAGCCCAAGAGACCCAGTACTTC. This translates into CASSVGLAQETQYF.

The V gene is TRBV5-1, the J gene TRBJ2-3, with no clear D. CDR1 is SGHRS and CDR2 is YFSETQ in the germline V gene. The CDR3 totals 13 residues. The V end lost 3 bases, the J end lost 0 bases, and 5 bases lay between the germline ends. The CDR3 is CASSSQSTDTQYF. CDR3 DNA sequence: TGCGCCAGCAGCTCGCAGAGCACAGATACGCAGTATTTT.

The chain carries TRBV24-1 and TRBJ2-2, with 14 bases lining up with TRBD2. CDR1 is KGHDR and CDR2 is SFDVKD in the germline V gene. The V gene end was trimmed by 4 bases and the J gene end by 3 bases; junction bases not matched to a gene: 9. This CDR3 has 19 amino acids. CDR3 amino acids: CATSDPGTSGSGYTGELFF. The CDR3 region has the DNA TGTGCCACCAGTGACCCCGGGACTAGCGGGAGCGGATACACCGGGGAGCTGTTTTTT.

This clonotype showed up just a few times. The junction departs from germline at one end; a sequencing error may be responsible. CDR3 sequence: CASSLQVGLPGTNVLTF. In nucleotides, the CDR3 is TGTGCCAGCAGCTTACAAGTCGGGCTTCCTGGGACCAACGTCCTGACTTTC. This rearrangement joins TRBV13 to TRBJ2-6; D unresolved. The CDR3 is 17 amino acids. Germline CDR1 is PRHDT and CDR2 is FYEKMQ (reference sequence).